The present T cell receptor (beta chain) was sequenced within a study of T cells in Graves' hyperthyroidism and ophthalmopathy (dated by TCRdb to 2018 to 2020). Regarding the complete study: Peripheral blood was collected at initial diagnosis, before any treatment. A discovery cohort of about a hundred patients, roughly 43 with Graves' ophthalmopathy and over 55 with stable Graves' hyperthyroidism, was used to find distinguishing TCR V-J signatures. Whether ophthalmopathy could be predicted prospectively was tested in an independent validation cohort made up of roughly 19 hyperthyroidism patients plus 17 patients who later progressed to ophthalmopathy. The 75 to 100 discovery patients were randomly split 7:3 into training and test sets. In addition, the study compared T-cell repertoires in thyroid tissue and in blood from roughly six Graves' hyperthyroidism patients. Once sampling was done, hyperthyroidism patients were given methimazole at a starting dose of 30 mg daily, whereas ophthalmopathy patients were given high-dose intravenous methylprednisolone. According to the paper, TCR Vbeta CDR3 sequencing was carried out on 135 peripheral blood samples, which came from 40 to 45 ophthalmopathy, 75 to 80 hyperthyroidism and some 17 progressor patients.

Per the germline V gene, MNHNS is the CDR1 and SASEGT is the CDR2. Counted from cysteine to phenylalanine, this CDR3 has 16 amino acids. Here the CDR3 DNA is all that survives: 48 bases in frame from base 1. The junction shows trimming of 0 bases on V and 0 bases on J, and the gene matches do not reach 2 bases of it. This clonotype occurred many times. Its antigen is still unknown. Per-base quality was not reported, and no clone a single base away is much larger than it. In the ophthalmopathy patients, disease was moderately to severely active, with a Clinical Activity Score of 3 or more, a NOSPECS grade of 4 or more, and a duration of less than 3 months. Any patient with an uncontrolled infection, another autoimmune disease, pregnancy or lactation was excluded. Diagnoses were established on the basis of clinical symptoms, serum thyroxine and TRAb, thyroid ultrasound, and orbital computed tomography. Ficoll-Paque density gradient centrifugation was used to isolate PBMCs from around 10 ml of fresh peripheral blood. Trizol reagent was used to extract total RNA, and RNA quality was then checked on an Agilent 2100 Bioanalyzer.

What the study reported, not specific to this receptor: Sample size was not statistically predetermined, and investigators were not blinded to group allocation. In validation, the model predicted progression to ophthalmopathy a median of about 6.5 months before onset, with roughly 70% sensitivity and 72.22% specificity. Ophthalmopathy was separated from stable hyperthyroidism by a 13 V-J signature model, with roughly 88% sensitivity and about 81% specificity obtained in cross-validation and 80%/75% obtained in testing. Most expanded thyroid clonotypes (frequency above 0.001) were also detected in blood, a finding suggesting that blood repertoires may reflect thyroid immune responses.

The TCR beta CDR3 regions were amplified from the RNA transcripts. The first round of RT-PCR for the TCR CDR3 was performed with the HTBI primer set and the Qiagen OneStep RT-PCR kit. A second multiplex PCR round built the libraries, followed by size selection and purification. Libraries were sequenced paired-end with 100 bp reads on an Illumina HiSeq2000. In the paper's pipeline: SOAPnuke was used to process the raw data, throwing out any read that contained adapters or uncalled bases, had a mean Phred below 15, or lacked an exact constant-primer or identifier match. High-quality paired reads were merged using COPE v1.2.5, and each unique nucleotide sequence was defined as a clonotype. Clonotypes were aligned to IMGT TRBV, TRBD and TRBJ reference segments using MiTCR v1.1. The analysis included only V-J combinations with a frequency above 0.0001, which together covered more than 98% of the repertoires. A TCS score was defined as the ratio between F50 (clonal expansion) and ExV (chaos), using BLOSUM62-based TCRdist between CDR3 peptides within each V-J. Welch's t-statistics and random forest reduced fewer than 550 V-J features to 13, which were used in a naive Bayes classifier (R e1071). In TCRdb, the public reads were trimmed at Q25 with fastp and aligned with MiXCR, with productive beta chains retained. For every CDR3 protein sequence, its rows merge into one entry that carries the most common genes and DNA. TCRdb's processing, not the study's, gives the V and J calls here. Present in this sample are 350,000 to 400,000 distinct CDR3 sequences, 15% to 20% of which were seen just once. The biggest ten clones account for 40% of the sample.

This sequence was found in a man younger than 35 with Graves' ophthalmopathy. The source material was blood. In this chain, TRBV6-1 is recombined with TRBJ2-1; the junction holds 7 bases that match TRBD2. The CDR3: CASSEAGGGSYNEQFF. The nucleotide sequence reads TGTGCCAGCAGTGAAGCAGGCGGGGGCTCCTACAATGAGCAGTTCTTC.